This TCR beta chain was recorded in a study of vaccination effects on CD4 cells after COVID-19. Overall study: Every participant took two doses of the BNT162b2 or mRNA-1273 vaccine. Points from the study as a whole: Marked clonal contraction of both clone types appeared late after vaccination.

Cultured cells yielded isolated CD4+ T cells after 10 days. Germline CDR1 is LGHNT and CDR2 is FRNRAP. V shed 3 bases and J 2 bases; nucleotides not matched to a gene: 6. The CDR3 contains 15 residues. TCRdb keeps only in-frame clones here, not all; method: immunoSEQ multiplex PCR. The sample lists about 39,000 clones, roughly 80% occurring once. About this clone itself: Its antigen is as yet unknown.

The sequence came from a human donor who received a COVID-19 vaccine. The chain couples TRBV12-5 to TRBJ2-5; 7 nucleotides align to TRBD1. The material was CD4+ T cells from PBMCs cultured without peptide, obtained before COVID-19 vaccination. The CDR3, as DNA: TGTGCTAGTGGTTTCGGGGACAGCCGACAAGAGACCCAGTACTTC. Protein sequence: CASGFGDSRQETQYF.